These 30 T cell receptor beta chains came from one sample sequenced in a study of blood T cell repertoires in COVID-19 (dated by TCRdb to about 2020). Library method: the immunoSEQ multiplex PCR assay. TCRdb took this table from immuneACCESS and kept in-frame rearrangements with V and J called. Such tables lack part of the clones; where checked against another copy, unresolved V genes explain under half of the gap, and the rest is unexplained. The sample table contains 100,000 to 150,000 clones; only one count was recorded for about 80% of them. The biggest ten clones account for approximately 35% of the sample. The sample comprised peripheral blood. All receptors come from a man in his forties with active or convalescent COVID-19.

The sample holds a few counts of this clone. The V call is TRBV6-1, the J call TRBJ1-2, with 12 bases that match TRBD1. The junction had 5 bases not matched to a gene; V was cut back by 2 bases and J by 4 bases. Germline-derived CDR1 and CDR2 are MNHNS and SASEGT. There are 16 residues in the CDR3. This CDR3 reads CASSETGTGGGYGYTF. The CDR3 coding sequence is TGTGCCAGCAGTGAAACAGGGACAGGGGGCGGCTATGGCTACACCTTC.

In this sample, this clone turned up a few times. The rearrangement joins TRBV5-1 to TRBJ2-2; a possible D gene is TRBD1 (5 bases). Trimming cost V 0 bases and J 0 bases, with 9 bases left between them. The CDR3 length is 16 residues. Germline CDR1 reads SGHRS; CDR2 reads YFSETQ. The CDR3: CASSLAQGTNTGELFF. For the CDR3, the DNA is TGCGCCAGCAGCTTGGCTCAGGGTACGAACACCGGGGAGCTGTTTTTT.

The J gene is TRBJ1-5, the V gene TRBV5-1; D is possibly TRBD1 (6 bases). Germline CDR1 is SGHRS and CDR2 is YFSETQ. This CDR3 contains 15 residues. V lost 4 bases to trimming and J lost 0 bases, with 11 bases between them. The CDR3 sequence: CASSIGGDSNQPQHF. The CDR3 DNA sequence: TGCGCCAGCAGCATAGGGGGGGATAGCAATCAGCCCCAGCATTTT.

V and J are TRBV9 and TRBJ2-7; 11 bases are a match to TRBD1. The CDR3 spans 16 residues. The germline CDR1 and CDR2 sequences are SGDLS and YYNGEE. Trimming removed 0 bases from V and 6 bases from J; junction bases left unmatched: 8. The CDR3 bases are TGTGCCAGCAGCGTAGCCGGGACAGGGGGTGAAGGCGAGCAGTACTTC. Translating gives CASSVAGTGGEGEQYF.

The chain carries TRBV6-6 and TRBJ2-3, with D possibly matching TRBD2 (6 bases). V lost 7 bases, J lost 6 bases, and 14 bases lay in between. The CDR3 contains 13 residues. From germline, CDR1 is MNHNY and CDR2 SVGAGI (reference sequence). The CDR3 region is CASTGSIVDTQYF. Written as DNA, the CDR3 is TGTGCCAGCACCGGGAGCATTGTGGATACGCAGTATTTT.

The rearrangement uses TRBV7-9 and TRBJ1-1, with 8 positions matching TRBD1. The germline CDR1 and CDR2 sequences are SEHNR and FQNEAQ (reference sequence). CDR3 length equals 15 residues. V dropped 1 base and J dropped 3; count of bases not matched to a gene: 4. DNA of the CDR3: TGTGCCAGCAGCTTAGGGACAGGGTCGGACACTGAAGCTTTCTTT. It specifies CASSLGTGSDTEAFF.

The chain joins TRBV10-1 to TRBJ2-7; D possibly corresponds to TRBD1 (6 bases). CDR1 and CDR2 (germline): WNHNN, SYGVQD (reference sequence). The CDR3 is made up of 14 amino acids. V was pared by 3 bases and J by 2 bases, with 11 bases between. DNA for the CDR3: TGCGCCAGCAGTGACCGGACAGCTACCTACGAGCAGTACTTC. It encodes CASSDRTATYEQYF.

The chain combines TRBV5-1 with TRBJ1-2; D might be TRBD1 (6 bases). Germline assignment: CDR1 SGHRS and CDR2 YFSETQ. This CDR3 has 16 residues. Trimming left V 5 bases short and J 0 bases short, with 17 bases between. Here the CDR3 reads CASRSGHEGANYGYTF. CDR3 DNA: TGCGCCAGCAGATCGGGACACGAGGGTGCTAACTATGGCTACACCTTC. Complete variable domain (other parts from reference TRBV5-1 and TRBJ1-2): KAGVTQTPRYLIKTRGQQVTLSCSPISGHRSVSWYQQTPGQGLQFLFEYFSETQRNKGNFPGRFSGRQFSNSRSEMNVSTLELGDSALYLCASRSGHEGANYGYTFGSGTRLTVV.

The chain joins TRBV5-5 to TRBJ2-4; 9 bases match TRBD1. The length of the CDR3 is 14 residues. The junction had 6 bases not matched to a gene; V was cut back by 3 bases and J by 8 bases. The germline gives CDR1 SGHKS, CDR2 YYEKEE (reference sequence). The CDR3 DNA reads as TGTGCCAGCAGCTACGGACAGGGGTGGGACATTCAGTACTTC. This translates into CASSYGQGWDIQYF.

The chain links TRBV28 to TRBJ2-7; 7 bases agree with TRBD1. J gave up 7 bases and V 5 bases, and 14 bases lay outside the gene matches. The V gene's germline CDR1 is MDHEN and CDR2 SYDVKM. The CDR3 has 15 residues. Here the CDR3 reads CASSTYDRAPWEQYF. The CDR3 nucleotides read TGTGCCAGCAGTACCTACGACAGGGCCCCGTGGGAGCAGTACTTC.

This sequence joins TRBV7-3 and TRBJ2-2; 12 nucleotides align to TRBD1. Germline values: CDR1 SGHTA, CDR2 FQGTGA. The CDR3 consists of 17 residues. J lost 6 bases, V lost 1 base, and 6 bases had no gene match. The CDR3 coding sequence is TGTGCCAGCAGCTTAATGGGACAGGGGGCGCGATCCGGGGAGCTGTTTTTT. Amino acid sequence: CASSLMGQGARSGELFF. Full variable domain (rest looked up from reference TRBV7-3 and TRBJ2-2): GAGVSQTPSNKVTEKGKYVELRCDPISGHTALYWYRQSLGQGPEFLIYFQGTGAADDSGLPNDRFFAVRPEGSVSTLKIQRTERGDSAVYLCASSLMGQGARSGELFFGEGSRLTVL.

The rearrangement uses TRBV25-1 and TRBJ1-2, with a possible D match to TRBD1 (5 bases). CDR1 is MGHDK, CDR2 SYGVNS, per germline. The ends were cut back, 4 bases at V and 7 bases at J, with 13 bases in the middle. The CDR3 length is 13 residues. The CDR3 loop is CASSGAREAGYTF. The CDR3 region has the DNA TGTGCCAGCAGTGGGGCCAGGGAGGCTGGCTACACCTTC.

This clone has just one count. The rearrangement links TRBV6-1 to TRBJ2-7; 8 nucleotides match TRBD1. This CDR3 is built from 17 residues. The V gene's germline CDR1 is MNHNS and CDR2 SASEGT. Trimming removed 2 bases from V and 6 bases from J; junction bases left unmatched: 15. This chain's CDR3 is CASSENEWGQETSEQYF. CDR3 coding DNA: TGTGCCAGCAGTGAAAATGAATGGGGACAGGAAACTTCCGAGCAGTACTTC.

This clone was counted a single time. The chain couples TRBV6-5 to TRBJ2-1; TRBD2 is a possible D gene (5 bases). Trimming cost V 5 bases and J 8 bases, with 16 bases left between them. There are 14 residues in the CDR3. Germline V CDR1 and CDR2: MNHEY, SVGAGI. The CDR3: CASSPGLAAYEQFF. The DNA for the CDR3 is TGTGCCAGCAGTCCCGGACTGGCGGCCTATGAGCAGTTCTTC.

The chain joins TRBV9 to TRBJ2-3; 8 bases are a match to TRBD1. Trimming at V came to 0 bases and at J to 5 bases, leaving 2 bases not matched to a gene. The CDR3 is 14 amino acids. Germline loops: CDR1 SGDLS, CDR2 YYNGEE. DNA for the CDR3: TGTGCCAGCAGCGTAGGACAGGGGAAAGATACGCAGTATTTT. It translates to CASSVGQGKDTQYF.

This chain joins TRBV13 and TRBJ2-1, with D unclear. Germline assignment: CDR1 PRHDT and CDR2 FYEKMQ (reference sequence). The V gene lost 3 bases and the J gene lost 3 bases, with 6 bases spanning the gap. The CDR3 is 13 amino acids. This chain's CDR3 is CASSFNNYNEQFF. The CDR3 DNA is TGTGCCAGCAGCTTCAACAACTACAATGAGCAGTTCTTC.

The V call is TRBV13, the J call TRBJ1-6, with D perhaps TRBD1 (6 bases). CDR1 is PRHDT and CDR2 is FYEKMQ in the germline V gene (reference sequence). The CDR3 has 18 amino acids. Between the trimmed V and J ends, which lost 4 bases and 0 bases, there was a span of 16 bases. CDR3 in amino acids: CASSSQGGASSYNSPLHF. DNA for the CDR3: TGTGCCAGCAGCTCCCAAGGGGGGGCGAGCTCCTATAATTCACCCCTCCACTTT.

The chain links TRBV27 to TRBJ1-4, with D possibly TRBD1 on 5 matching bases. This CDR3 spans 19 amino acids. Looked up from germline, CDR1 is MNHEY and CDR2 is SMNVEV (reference sequence). V lost 5 bases to trimming and J lost 2 bases, with 24 bases between them. CDR3 bases: TGTGCCAGCAGTCCCCGCCCCCCAGGGACTGGGGCGACTAATGAAAAACTGTTTTTT. Its protein is CASSPRPPGTGATNEKLFF. The full variable domain, rest sourced from reference TRBV27 and TRBJ1-4, is EAQVTQNPRYLITVTGKKLTVTCSQNMNHEYMSWYRQDPGLGLRQIYYSMNVEVTDKGDVPEGYKVSRKEKRNFPLILESPSPNQTSLYFCASSPRPPGTGATNEKLFFGSGTQLSVL.

V gene TRBV2 combines with J gene TRBJ2-7; TRBD1 might be the D (6 bases). The CDR3 has 14 residues. Trimming cost V 7 bases and J 8 bases, with 21 bases left between them. The germline CDR1 and CDR2 sequences are SNHLY and FYNNEI. CDR3 nucleotide sequence: TGTGCCAGCACAGCCCGGACAGCCCTACGAAAGCAGTACTTC. Its translation: CASTARTALRKQYF.

The chain combines TRBV7-2 with TRBJ1-2; D is undetermined. The CDR3 loop spans 13 amino acids. Trimming took 5 bases from V and 2 from J, leaving 9 bases between them. Germline V gene sequence: CDR1 SGHTA, CDR2 FQGNSA. The CDR3 sequence: CASSPPGNYGYTF. The CDR3, as DNA: TGTGCCAGCAGCCCTCCGGGGAACTATGGCTACACCTTC.

This clone came up once. This sequence joins TRBV6-2 or TRBV6-3 and TRBJ1-3; D is uncertain. The CDR3 covers 15 residues. Germline lookup yields CDR1 MNHEY and CDR2 SVGEGT. Trimming left V 2 bases short and J 4 bases short, with 12 bases between. DNA for the CDR3: TGTGCCAGCAGTTACCGAAGCAAAGCAGGAAACACCATATATTTT. Its translation is CASSYRSKAGNTIYF.

The V call is TRBV6-6, the J call TRBJ1-3; tentative D call: TRBD1 (6 bases). The germline gives CDR1 MNHNY, CDR2 SVGAGI (reference sequence). Trimming pared 2 bases from V and 0 bases from J, leaving 11 bases between. The CDR3 has 16 amino acids. The DNA for the CDR3 is TGTGCCAGCAGTTACGTAGGACAGAGCTCTGGAAACACCATATATTTT. Translated: CASSYVGQSSGNTIYF.

The chain carries TRBV4-3 and TRBJ1-4; D is uncertain. V gave up 1 base and J gave up 5 bases, with 14 bases separating them. The CDR3 extends over 16 amino acids. Germline V lookup: CDR1 LGHNA, CDR2 YSLEER. The CDR3 protein is CASSQAPRPVNEKLFF. In DNA form, the CDR3 reads TGCGCCAGCAGCCAAGCCCCGAGGCCAGTCAATGAAAAACTGTTTTTT.

J is TRBJ2-2 and V is TRBV2; D ambiguous. This CDR3 comprises 15 residues. Per germline, CDR1 SNHLY and CDR2 FYNNEI. The germline V and J ends were trimmed by 3 bases and 0 bases, with 8 bases remaining between them. This CDR3 is CASSDSRTNTGELFF. CDR3 DNA sequence: TGTGCCAGCAGTGACTCCAGAACGAACACCGGGGAGCTGTTTTTT.

The chain couples TRBV5-6 to TRBJ1-2; 7 bases are a match to TRBD1. There are 15 residues in the CDR3. Germline lookup yields CDR1 SGHDT and CDR2 YYEEEE. V lost 1 base, J lost 11 bases, and 14 bases stayed unmatched. CDR3 in amino acids: CASSLRGGTAMVYTF. The CDR3 DNA is TGTGCCAGCAGCTTGAGAGGCGGGACAGCTATGGTGTACACCTTC.

The V call is TRBV6-1, the J call TRBJ1-1; D is undetermined. The germline gives CDR1 MNHNS, CDR2 SASEGT. This CDR3 contains 11 residues. The V gene lost 3 bases and the J gene lost 7 bases, with 6 bases spanning the gap. Written as DNA, the CDR3 is TGTGCCAGCAGTGATGTAGTTGAAGCTTTCTTT. Protein product: CASSDVVEAFF.

The genes are TRBV6-2 or TRBV6-3 and TRBJ1-2; D gene ambiguous. The CDR3 is 14 residues long. The germline V gene encodes CDR1 MNHEY and CDR2 SVGEGT. V gave up 2 bases and J gave up 4 bases, with 11 bases separating them. CDR3 nucleotides: TGTGCCAGCAGTTACGATGTGGGAGTCTATGGCTACACCTTC. It encodes CASSYDVGVYGYTF.

The rearrangement uses TRBV4-2 and TRBJ2-2; 8 nucleotides line up with TRBD1. The CDR3 is 15 amino acids. Germline loops: CDR1 LGHNA, CDR2 YNFKEQ. V was pared by 3 bases and J by 5 bases, with 5 bases of the junction left unmatched. CDR3 loop: CASSQVDRGTGELFF. The CDR3 coding sequence is TGTGCCAGCAGCCAGGTAGACAGGGGAACCGGGGAGCTGTTTTTT.

The chain's CDR3 is CSAGQGANTEAFF. The CDR3 DNA follows: TGCAGCGCTGGACAGGGGGCAAACACTGAAGCTTTCTTT. V usage is TRBV29-1 and J usage is TRBJ1-1; 11 bases line up with TRBD1. Germline CDR1 reads SQVTM; CDR2 reads ANQGSEA. This CDR3 has 13 residues. V lost 7 bases and J lost 2; bases outside the gene matches: 3.

V and J are TRBV12-5 and TRBJ1-1; 11 bases match TRBD1. The CDR3 totals 15 residues. V shed 5 bases and J 4 bases; nucleotides not matched to a gene: 6. CDR1 and CDR2 (germline): LGHNT, FRNRAP. DNA of the CDR3: TGTGCTAGTGGTATCACCGGGACAGGGGGCACTGAAGCTTTCTTT. Translating it yields CASGITGTGGTEAFF.